This entry describes one T cell receptor beta chain. The sample originates from a study of blood T cell repertoires in COVID-19. Measured with immunoSEQ multiplex PCR; TCRdb has only the in-frame clones, and not every one. The profile covers about 370,000 clones, with roughly 86% appearing a single time and about 1.8% taken by the ten largest. The V and J ends lost 4 bases and 2 bases respectively, with 8 bases between them. The CDR3 has 13 residues. The germline gives CDR1 SNHLY, CDR2 FYNNEI. The specimen sequenced was PBMCs or T cells enriched from blood (not recorded which). The chain employs TRBV2 and TRBJ1-2; D remains unclear. The TCR sequence derives from a woman between 25 and 40 years old who had recovered from COVID-19. The CDR3 here is CASSALANYGYTF. The CDR3, as DNA: TGTGCCAGCAGTGCCCTAGCGAACTATGGCTACACCTTC. Full variable domain (outside the CDR3, taken from reference TRBV2 and TRBJ1-2): EPEVTQTPSHQVTQMGQEVILRCVPISNHLYFYWYRQILGQKVEFLVSFYNNEISEKSEIFDDQFSVERPDGSNFTLKIRSTKLEDSAMYFCASSALANYGYTFGSGTRLTVV.